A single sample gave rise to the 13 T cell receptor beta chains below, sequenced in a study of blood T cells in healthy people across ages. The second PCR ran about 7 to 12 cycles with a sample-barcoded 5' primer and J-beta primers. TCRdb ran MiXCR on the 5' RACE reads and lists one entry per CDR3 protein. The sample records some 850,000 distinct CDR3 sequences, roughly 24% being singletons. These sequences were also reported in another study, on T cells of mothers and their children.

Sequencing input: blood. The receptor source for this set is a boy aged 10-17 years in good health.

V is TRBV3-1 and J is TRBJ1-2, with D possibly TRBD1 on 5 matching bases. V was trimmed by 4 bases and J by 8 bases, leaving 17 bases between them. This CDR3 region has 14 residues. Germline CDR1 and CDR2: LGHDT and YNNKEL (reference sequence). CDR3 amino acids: CASSLTSPGDGYTF. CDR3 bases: TGTGCCAGCAGCCTAACGTCGCCTGGGGACGGCTACACCTTC.

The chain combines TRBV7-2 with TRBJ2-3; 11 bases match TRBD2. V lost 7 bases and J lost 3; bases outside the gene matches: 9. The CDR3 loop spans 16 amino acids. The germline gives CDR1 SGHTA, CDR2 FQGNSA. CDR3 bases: TGTGCCAGCACCGAATTAGCGGGAGGGCCAACAGATACGCAGTATTTT. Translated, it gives CASTELAGGPTDTQYF.

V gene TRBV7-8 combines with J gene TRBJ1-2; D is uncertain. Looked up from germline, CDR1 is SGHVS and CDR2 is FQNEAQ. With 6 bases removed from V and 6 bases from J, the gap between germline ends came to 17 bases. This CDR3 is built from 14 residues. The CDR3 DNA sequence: TGTGCCAGCAGTAGCCGGGAGCCTCGGGATGGCTACACCTTC. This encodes CASSSREPRDGYTF. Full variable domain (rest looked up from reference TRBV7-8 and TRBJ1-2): GAGVSQSPRYKVAKRGQDVALRCDPISGHVSLFWYQQALGQGPEFLTYFQNEAQLDKSGLPSDRFFAERPEGSVSTLKIQRTQQEDSAVYLCASSSREPRDGYTFGSGTRLTVV.

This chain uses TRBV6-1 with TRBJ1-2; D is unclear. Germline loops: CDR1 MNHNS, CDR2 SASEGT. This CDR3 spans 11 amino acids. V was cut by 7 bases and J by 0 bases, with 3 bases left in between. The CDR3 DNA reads TGTGCCAGCAAAGCTAACTATGGCTACACCTTC. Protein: CASKANYGYTF.

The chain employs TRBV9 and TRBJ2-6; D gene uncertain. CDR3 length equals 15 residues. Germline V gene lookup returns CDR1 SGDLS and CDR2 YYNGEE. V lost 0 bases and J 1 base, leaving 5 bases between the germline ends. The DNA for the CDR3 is TGTGCCAGCAGCGTAGGCCTATCTGGGGCCAACGTCCTGACTTTC. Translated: CASSVGLSGANVLTF.

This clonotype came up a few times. The CDR3 bases are TGTGCCAGCAGTGAAGACGTCGGGGGTCCCTACGAGCAGTACTTC. It codes for CASSEDVGGPYEQYF. V gene TRBV2 combines with J gene TRBJ2-7, with D perhaps TRBD2 (6 bases). This CDR3 has 15 amino acids. Deletions cut 1 base from V and 2 bases from J, with 12 bases between. In germline, CDR1 is SNHLY, CDR2 FYNNEI.

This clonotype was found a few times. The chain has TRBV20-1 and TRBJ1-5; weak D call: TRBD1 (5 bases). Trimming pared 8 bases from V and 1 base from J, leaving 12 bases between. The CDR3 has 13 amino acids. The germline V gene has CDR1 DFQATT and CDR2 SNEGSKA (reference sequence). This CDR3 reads CSSRRGSNQPQHF. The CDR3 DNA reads TGCAGTTCCCGGCGGGGGAGCAATCAGCCCCAGCATTTT.

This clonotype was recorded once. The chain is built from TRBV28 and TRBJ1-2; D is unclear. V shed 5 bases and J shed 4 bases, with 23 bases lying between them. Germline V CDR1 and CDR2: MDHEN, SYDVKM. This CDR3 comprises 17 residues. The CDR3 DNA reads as TGTGCCAGCAGTCCCACCGGGAGAGGACCCATATCCTATGGCTACACCTTC. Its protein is CASSPTGRGPISYGYTF.

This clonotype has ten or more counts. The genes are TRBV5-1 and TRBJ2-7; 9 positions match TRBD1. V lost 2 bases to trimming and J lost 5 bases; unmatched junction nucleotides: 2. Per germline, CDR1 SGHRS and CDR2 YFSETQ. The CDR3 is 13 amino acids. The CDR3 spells CASSLRTGDEQYF. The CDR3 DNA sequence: TGCGCCAGCAGCTTACGGACAGGGGACGAGCAGTACTTC.

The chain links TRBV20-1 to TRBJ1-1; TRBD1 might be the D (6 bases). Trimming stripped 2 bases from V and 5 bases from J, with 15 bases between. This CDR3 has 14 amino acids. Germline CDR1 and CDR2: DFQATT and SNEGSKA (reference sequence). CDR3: CSARTQGLRTEAFF. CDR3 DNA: TGCAGTGCTAGAACACAGGGCCTGAGGACTGAAGCTTTCTTT.

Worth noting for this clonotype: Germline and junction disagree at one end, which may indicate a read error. The DNA of the CDR3 is TGTGCCAGCAACTTAGAGGCCCCCCACCATGGCTACACCTTC. This gives the protein CASNLEAPHHGYTF. V gene TRBV11-2 combines with J gene TRBJ1-2; unclear D gene. CDR1 and CDR2 from the germline V gene are SGHAT and FQNNGV. The CDR3 consists of 14 residues.

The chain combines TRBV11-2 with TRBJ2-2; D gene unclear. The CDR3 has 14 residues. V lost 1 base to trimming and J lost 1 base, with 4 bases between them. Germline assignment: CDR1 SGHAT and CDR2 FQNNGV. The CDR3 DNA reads TGTGCCAGCAGCTTAGGGATGAACACCGGGGAGCTGTTTTTT. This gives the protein CASSLGMNTGELFF.

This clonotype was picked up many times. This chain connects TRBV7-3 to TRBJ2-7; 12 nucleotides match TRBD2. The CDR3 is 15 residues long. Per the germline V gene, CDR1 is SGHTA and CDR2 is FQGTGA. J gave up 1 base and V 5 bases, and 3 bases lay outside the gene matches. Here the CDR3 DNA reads TGTGCCAGCAGCCAGGGGACTAGCGGGTCCTACGAGCAGTACTTC. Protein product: CASSQGTSGSYEQYF.